Below are 31 T cell receptor beta chains sequenced from a single sample in a study of blood T cell repertoires in COVID-19. Using immunoSEQ multiplex PCR, the repertoire was profiled, and TCRdb retains in-frame clones only, with some absent. The profile shows about 70,000 clones, more than 75% of them singletons. Sequencing was done on a sample of peripheral blood. These receptor sequences come from a human donor in a cohort sampled during active COVID-19.

The table lists this clone with a count of one. V usage is TRBV7-2 and J usage is TRBJ2-3; 8 positions match TRBD2. V lost 8 bases to trimming and J lost 2 bases; unmatched junction nucleotides: 9. The CDR3 length is 15 residues. The germline gives CDR1 SGHTA, CDR2 FQGNSA. The CDR3 bases are TGTGCCAGCCGGGGGGGTCGGGGGAACACAGATACGCAGTATTTT. Translating it yields CASRGGRGNTDTQYF.

This chain connects TRBV27 to TRBJ2-1; TRBD2 aligns across 8 bases. The CDR3 spans 17 residues. The J segment lost 4 bases and the V segment lost 5 bases, leaving 13 bases of the junction unmatched. In germline, CDR1 is MNHEY, CDR2 SMNVEV (reference sequence). The CDR3 DNA is TGTGCCAGCAGTCCAGTGGGACTAGGAGCCTGGTACAATGAGCAGTTCTTC. Protein sequence: CASSPVGLGAWYNEQFF.

The rearrangement uses TRBV5-1 and TRBJ2-7; a possible D gene is TRBD1 (5 bases). CDR1 is SGHRS, CDR2 YFSETQ, per germline. V was clipped by 6 bases and J by 0 bases, with 13 bases between them. CDR3 size: 14 residues. The CDR3 spells CASMIQADSYEQYF. The CDR3 coding sequence is TGCGCCAGCATGATACAGGCTGACTCCTACGAGCAGTACTTC.

V and J are TRBV10-3 and TRBJ1-6; 7 bases map to TRBD1. The CDR3 extends over 14 amino acids. The ends lost 5 bases at V and 11 bases at J; junction bases unmatched: 9. Germline loops: CDR1 ENHRY, CDR2 SYGVKD. The CDR3 sequence: CAISTRQGVAPLHF. The CDR3 nucleotides are TGTGCCATCAGTACTAGACAGGGAGTTGCACCCCTCCACTTT.

CDR3 coding DNA: TGTGCCAGCAGTTTACCCCTGCAGGCGGATACGCAGTATTTT. The encoded protein is CASSLPLQADTQYF. The gene calls are TRBV28 and TRBJ2-3; D is unresolved. Germline CDR1 is MDHEN and CDR2 is SYDVKM. The V end lost 2 bases, the J end lost 6 bases, and 12 bases lay between the germline ends. The CDR3 runs 14 residues.

J is TRBJ2-3 and V is TRBV25-1; D uncertain. CDR3 size: 13 residues. In germline, CDR1 is MGHDK, CDR2 SYGVNS. V dropped 5 bases and J dropped 12 bases, with 18 bases sitting between them. This CDR3 is CASSSQAKHPQYF. CDR3 DNA sequence: TGTGCCAGCAGTTCCCAGGCAAAACACCCCCAGTATTTT. Combining the CDR3 with reference TRBV25-1 and TRBJ2-3 gives the whole variable domain EADIYQTPRYLVIGTGKKITLECSQTMGHDKMYWYQQDPGMELHLIHYSYGVNSTEKGDLSSESTVSRIRTEHFPLTLESARPSHTSQYLCASSSQAKHPQYFGPGTRLTVL.

The chain couples TRBV19 to TRBJ2-7; TRBD2 might be the D (6 bases). This CDR3 is built from 14 residues. V shed 5 bases and J shed 3 bases, with 14 bases lying between them. Germline V gives CDR1 LNHDA, CDR2 SQIVND (reference sequence). The CDR3 protein is CASSAMGLLYEQYF. CDR3 nucleotide sequence: TGTGCCAGTAGTGCGATGGGACTTCTCTACGAGCAGTACTTC.

This sequence joins TRBV19 and TRBJ2-1; D not resolved. Germline lookup yields CDR1 LNHDA and CDR2 SQIVND (reference sequence). V shed 3 bases and J shed 4 bases, with 10 bases lying between them. The CDR3 is 14 amino acids. This CDR3 is CASSISAEYNEQFF. CDR3 DNA: TGTGCCAGTAGTATCTCCGCGGAGTACAATGAGCAGTTCTTC.

The chain is built from TRBV2 and TRBJ1-4; 8 bases line up with TRBD1. Germline V gene lookup returns CDR1 SNHLY and CDR2 FYNNEI. The length of the CDR3 is 15 residues. The V and J ends lost 6 bases and 7 bases, in that order; junction bases with no gene match: 10. The CDR3 DNA reads as TGTGCCAGCAGCGAGGACAGGGAGGTTCTTGAAAAACTGTTTTTT. Protein product: CASSEDREVLEKLFF.

This chain connects TRBV12-5 to TRBJ1-6; D may be TRBD1 (6 bases). The CDR3 is 16 amino acids. V dropped 6 bases and J dropped 6 bases, with 18 bases sitting between them. Germline CDR1 and CDR2: LGHNT and FRNRAP. CDR3 residues: CASGRETGMGNSPLHF. In DNA, the CDR3 is TGTGCTAGTGGCCGGGAAACAGGGATGGGTAATTCACCCCTCCACTTT.

This clone was seen only once. This sequence joins TRBV24-1 and TRBJ1-4; no reliable D call. This CDR3 is 14 amino acids long. CDR1 and CDR2 from the germline V gene are KGHDR and SFDVKD. V was pared by 6 bases and J by 3 bases, with 10 bases between. CDR3 loop: CATSSPGSNEKLFF. CDR3 coding DNA: TGTGCCACCAGTAGTCCGGGGTCTAATGAAAAACTGTTTTTT.

The rearrangement joins TRBV5-1 to TRBJ1-5; the D gene is possibly TRBD1 (5 bases). Deletions cut 1 base from V and 1 base from J, with 9 bases between. The V gene's germline CDR1 is SGHRS and CDR2 YFSETQ. CDR3 length equals 15 residues. The CDR3 sequence is CASSLFGASNQPQHF. CDR3 nucleotide sequence: TGCGCCAGCAGCTTGTTTGGGGCAAGCAATCAGCCCCAGCATTTT. The full variable domain, its missing parts supplied by reference TRBV5-1 and TRBJ1-5, is KAGVTQTPRYLIKTRGQQVTLSCSPISGHRSVSWYQQTPGQGLQFLFEYFSETQRNKGNFPGRFSGRQFSNSRSEMNVSTLELGDSALYLCASSLFGASNQPQHFGDGTRLSIL.

The CDR3 loop reads CASSQPLRASNEQFF. The DNA of the CDR3 is TGCGCCAGCAGCCAACCCCTAAGAGCGTCCAATGAGCAGTTCTTC. The genes are TRBV4-1 and TRBJ2-1, with no clear D. The germline V gene encodes CDR1 MGHRA and CDR2 YSYEKL. V lost 2 bases and J lost 6, with 14 bases in between. The CDR3 length is 15 residues.

The rearrangement links TRBV6-5 to TRBJ1-6, with D tentatively TRBD1 (6 bases). The CDR3 runs 15 residues. Trimming cost V 9 bases and J 7 bases, with 19 bases left between them. The germline CDR1 and CDR2 sequences are MNHEY and SVGAGI. CDR3 sequence reads: CASRRVGANNSPLHF. The CDR3 bases are TGTGCCAGTCGCCGGGTGGGGGCTAACAATTCACCCCTCCACTTT.

This clone was recorded once. The rearrangement links TRBV19 to TRBJ1-5; 7 bases align to TRBD1. This CDR3 has 15 amino acids. Per germline, CDR1 LNHDA and CDR2 SQIVND (reference sequence). Unmatched junction bases numbered 9, after V lost 5 bases and J lost 5 bases. The CDR3 here is CASSSTGEPHQPQHF. The CDR3 DNA sequence: TGTGCCAGTAGTTCTACAGGGGAGCCCCATCAGCCCCAGCATTTT.

The chain joins TRBV10-3 to TRBJ2-6, with 11 bases identical to TRBD2. The CDR3 is 17 residues long. The trim removed 6 bases at V and 0 bases at J, leaving 4 bases unmatched. Germline lookup yields CDR1 ENHRY and CDR2 SYGVKD. The CDR3 region is CAIRGLAESSGANVLTF. The CDR3 DNA follows: TGTGCCATCAGGGGACTAGCGGAGAGCTCTGGGGCCAACGTCCTGACTTTC.

The rearrangement links TRBV5-1 to TRBJ1-4, with TRBD1 as a possible D gene (5 bases). This CDR3 is 13 amino acids long. CDR1 is SGHRS, CDR2 YFSETQ, per germline. The ends were cut back, 1 base at V and 8 bases at J, with 9 bases in the middle. The CDR3 loop reads CASSLSGEEKLFF. For the CDR3, the DNA is TGCGCCAGCAGCTTGTCGGGGGAAGAAAAACTGTTTTTT.

This clone has only one observation. The CDR3 is CASSAGRDRGTEAFF. CDR3 DNA sequence: TGTGCCAGCAGCGCCGGCCGGGACAGGGGCACTGAAGCTTTCTTT. J is TRBJ1-1 and V is TRBV7-3; TRBD1 agrees at 10 bases. The V and J ends lost 5 bases and 4 bases, in that order; junction bases with no gene match: 7. The CDR3 extends over 15 amino acids. Per the germline V gene, CDR1 is SGHTA and CDR2 is FQGTGA.

CDR3 region: CASSYAATSGYGYTF. The CDR3 bases are TGTGCCAGCAGTTACGCCGCCACATCGGGCTATGGCTACACCTTC. This chain joins TRBV6-5 and TRBJ1-2; D is undetermined. CDR1 and CDR2 from the germline V gene are MNHEY and SVGAGI. CDR3 length: 15 residues. V gave up 2 bases and J gave up 4 bases, with 14 bases separating them.

The V call is TRBV28, the J call TRBJ2-1; 8 bases map to TRBD2. The junction had 8 bases not matched to a gene; V was cut back by 6 bases and J by 4 bases. Germline V gene lookup returns CDR1 MDHEN and CDR2 SYDVKM. The CDR3 is made up of 15 amino acids. This chain's CDR3 is CASSPGTRSYNEQFF. The CDR3 DNA reads as TGTGCCAGCAGCCCAGGGACTAGATCGTACAATGAGCAGTTCTTC.

There are a few counts of this clone. This rearrangement joins TRBV25-1 to TRBJ1-4; D is ambiguous. Trimming cost V 5 bases and J 0 bases, with 7 bases left between them. CDR3 length equals 14 residues. The V gene's germline CDR1 is MGHDK and CDR2 SYGVNS. The CDR3 nucleotides are TGTGCCAGCAGTACACAGACAACTAATGAAAAACTGTTTTTT. Its translation: CASSTQTTNEKLFF.

The rearrangement joins TRBV18 to TRBJ2-5; D remains unclear. Germline CDR1 KGHSH, CDR2 LQKENI. The CDR3 spans 13 residues. V shed 2 bases and J shed 5 bases, with 9 bases lying between them. The CDR3: CASSPMRSETQYF. Here the CDR3 DNA reads TGTGCCAGCTCACCAATGCGGAGCGAGACCCAGTACTTC.

The chain couples TRBV5-6 to TRBJ1-3; D uncertain. Germline V gene data show CDR1 as SGHDT and CDR2 as YYEEEE. Trimming cost V 4 bases and J 3 bases, with 5 bases left between them. The CDR3 is 12 residues long. CDR3 sequence: CASSRVGNTIYF. As DNA, the CDR3 is TGTGCCAGCAGCCGGGTTGGAAACACCATATATTTT.

The chain combines TRBV6-5 with TRBJ2-7, with 11 nucleotides matching TRBD1. CDR3 length: 16 residues. V dropped 2 bases and J dropped 5; count of bases not matched to a gene: 8. Germline CDR1 reads MNHEY; CDR2 reads SVGAGI. The CDR3 spells CASSYGSGQGVDEQYF. The CDR3 DNA follows: TGTGCCAGCAGTTACGGATCGGGACAGGGGGTTGACGAGCAGTACTTC.

The chain couples TRBV11-2 to TRBJ1-2; 7 nucleotides match TRBD1. The J segment lost 4 bases and the V segment lost 7 bases, leaving 12 bases of the junction unmatched. The CDR3 has 15 amino acids. Germline CDR1 and CDR2: SGHAT and FQNNGV. CDR3 region: CASTASKGTAYGYTF. The CDR3 nucleotides are TGTGCCAGCACCGCGTCGAAGGGGACAGCCTATGGCTACACCTTC.

This chain links TRBV5-1 with TRBJ2-3, with D perhaps matching TRBD2 (5 bases). The germline V and J ends were trimmed by 0 bases and 1 base, with 12 bases remaining between them. The length of the CDR3 is 16 residues. Germline CDR1 and CDR2: SGHRS and YFSETQ. CDR3 loop: CASSLGGFRGTDTQYF. CDR3 DNA: TGCGCCAGCAGCTTGGGAGGGTTCCGGGGCACAGATACGCAGTATTTT.

The V gene is TRBV7-6, the J gene TRBJ1-5; 7 positions agree with TRBD1. The CDR3 runs 16 residues. Germline V gives CDR1 SGHVS, CDR2 FNYEAQ. Trimming removed 1 base from V and 10 bases from J; junction bases left unmatched: 13. Written as DNA, the CDR3 is TGTGCCAGCAGCTTAGAGGAGGCAGGGGGTTGGAGACCCCAGCATTTT. Translating gives CASSLEEAGGWRPQHF. Combining the CDR3 with reference TRBV7-6 and TRBJ1-5 gives the whole variable domain GAGVSQSPRYKVTKRGQDVALRCDPISGHVSLYWYRQALGQGPEFLTYFNYEAQQDKSGLPNDRFSAERPEGSISTLTIQRTEQRDSAMYRCASSLEEAGGWRPQHFGDGTRLSIL.

CDR3 nucleotide sequence: TGTGCCTGGATGGGGCGGGGCCGCACAGATACGCAGTATTTT. It encodes CAWMGRGRTDTQYF. The chain links TRBV30 to TRBJ2-3; D is perhaps TRBD2 (6 bases). The CDR3 spans 14 residues. CDR1 is GTSNPN, CDR2 SVGIG, per germline (reference sequence). V was trimmed by 4 bases and J by 1 base, leaving 12 bases between them.

This clone was observed a single time. The chain recombines TRBV19 with TRBJ2-3; TRBD2 aligns across 11 bases. Trimming cost V 0 bases and J 1 base; bases outside gene matches: 6. The length of the CDR3 is 18 residues. Per the germline V gene, CDR1 is LNHDA and CDR2 is SQIVND (reference sequence). The CDR3 protein is CASSIDWPSGGRTDTQYF. The CDR3 DNA sequence: TGTGCCAGTAGTATAGATTGGCCTAGCGGGGGGCGCACAGATACGCAGTATTTT. Combining the CDR3 with reference TRBV19 and TRBJ2-3 gives the whole variable domain DGGITQSPKYLFRKEGQNVTLSCEQNLNHDAMYWYRQDPGQGLRLIYYSQIVNDFQKGDIAEGYSVSREKKESFPLTVTSAQKNPTAFYLCASSIDWPSGGRTDTQYFGPGTRLTVL.

The chain recombines TRBV10-1 with TRBJ2-1, with a tentative D call TRBD2 (6 bases). This CDR3 has 15 residues. V lost 2 bases and J lost 7, with 15 bases in between. The germline V gene has CDR1 WNHNN and CDR2 SYGVQD (reference sequence). This CDR3 reads CASSEAGRSFNEQFF. CDR3 sequence (DNA): TGCGCCAGCAGTGAGGCGGGACGCTCATTTAATGAGCAGTTCTTC.

This sequence joins TRBV10-3 and TRBJ2-3, with 10 positions matching TRBD1. Germline CDR1 is ENHRY and CDR2 is SYGVKD. This CDR3 is built from 15 residues. V was pared by 2 bases and J by 4 bases, with 3 bases of the junction left unmatched. CDR3 coding DNA: TGTGCCATCAGTGAGACCGGACAGGGGGCAGATACGCAGTATTTT. It yields the protein CAISETGQGADTQYF.